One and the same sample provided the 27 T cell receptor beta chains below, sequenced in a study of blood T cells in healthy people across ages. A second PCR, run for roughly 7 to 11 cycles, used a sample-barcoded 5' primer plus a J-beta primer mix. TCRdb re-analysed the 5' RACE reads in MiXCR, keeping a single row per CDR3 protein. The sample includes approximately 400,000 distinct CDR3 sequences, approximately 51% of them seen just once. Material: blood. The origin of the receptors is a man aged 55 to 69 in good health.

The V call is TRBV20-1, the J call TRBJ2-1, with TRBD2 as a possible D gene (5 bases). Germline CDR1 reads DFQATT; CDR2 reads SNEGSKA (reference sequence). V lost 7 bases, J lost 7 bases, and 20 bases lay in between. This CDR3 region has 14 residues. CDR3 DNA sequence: TGCAGTGTCGTTACTAGAGCCTCTGCAAATGAGCAGTTCTTC. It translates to CSVVTRASANEQFF.

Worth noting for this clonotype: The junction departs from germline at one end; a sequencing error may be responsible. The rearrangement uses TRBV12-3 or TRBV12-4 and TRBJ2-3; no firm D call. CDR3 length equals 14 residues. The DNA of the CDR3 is TGTGCCAGCAGTTTGCAGTTTAGCACAGATATGCAGTATTTT. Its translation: CASSLQFSTDMQYF.

CDR3 coding DNA: TGTGCCAGCGGCCGACAGGCCTCCATTACAGATACGCAGTATTTT. It translates to CASGRQASITDTQYF. The chain employs TRBV27 and TRBJ2-3, with TRBD1 as a possible D gene (6 bases). V lost 8 bases and J 3 bases, leaving 18 bases between the germline ends. Germline assignment: CDR1 MNHEY and CDR2 SMNVEV (reference sequence). CDR3 size: 15 residues.

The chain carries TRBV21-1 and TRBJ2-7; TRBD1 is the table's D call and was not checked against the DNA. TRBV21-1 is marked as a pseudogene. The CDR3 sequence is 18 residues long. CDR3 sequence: CASSNPGTGNLFSVEQYF. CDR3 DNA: TGTGCCAGCAGCAACCCCGGGACAGGGAATTTGTTTTCGGTCGAGCAGTACTTC.

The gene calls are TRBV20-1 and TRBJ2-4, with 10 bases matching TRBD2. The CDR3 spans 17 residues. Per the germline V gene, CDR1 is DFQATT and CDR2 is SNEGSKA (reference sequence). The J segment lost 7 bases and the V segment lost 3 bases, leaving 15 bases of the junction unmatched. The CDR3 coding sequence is TGCAGTGCTAGGGACCATAACCCCACTAGCGGGGCGAACATTCAGTACTTC. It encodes CSARDHNPTSGANIQYF.

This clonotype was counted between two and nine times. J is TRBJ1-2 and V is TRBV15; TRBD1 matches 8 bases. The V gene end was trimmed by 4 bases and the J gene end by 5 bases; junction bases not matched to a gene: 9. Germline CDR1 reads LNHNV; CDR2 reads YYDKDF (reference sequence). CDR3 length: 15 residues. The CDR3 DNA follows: TGTGCCACCAGCACCCGACAGGGGCGGGAGTATGGCTACACCTTC. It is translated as CATSTRQGREYGYTF.

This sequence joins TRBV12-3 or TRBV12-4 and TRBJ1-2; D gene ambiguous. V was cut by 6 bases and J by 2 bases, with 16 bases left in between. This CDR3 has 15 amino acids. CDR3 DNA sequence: TGTGCCAGCAGCCCGTCAACTCAGCCCAACTATGGCTACACCTTC. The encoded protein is CASSPSTQPNYGYTF.

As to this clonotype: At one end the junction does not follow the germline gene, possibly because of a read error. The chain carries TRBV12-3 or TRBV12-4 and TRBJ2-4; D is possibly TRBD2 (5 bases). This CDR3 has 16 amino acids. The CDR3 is CASSLRLAGARNIQYF. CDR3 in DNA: TGTGCCAGCAGTTTAAGGCTAGCTGGAGCCAGAAACATTCAGTACTTC.

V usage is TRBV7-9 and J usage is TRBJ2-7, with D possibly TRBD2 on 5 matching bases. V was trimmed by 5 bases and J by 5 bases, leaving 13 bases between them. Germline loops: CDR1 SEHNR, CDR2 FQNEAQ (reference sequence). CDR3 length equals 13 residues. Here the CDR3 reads CASSPPPGNEQYF. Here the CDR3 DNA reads TGTGCCAGCAGCCCCCCCCCGGGAAACGAGCAGTACTTC.

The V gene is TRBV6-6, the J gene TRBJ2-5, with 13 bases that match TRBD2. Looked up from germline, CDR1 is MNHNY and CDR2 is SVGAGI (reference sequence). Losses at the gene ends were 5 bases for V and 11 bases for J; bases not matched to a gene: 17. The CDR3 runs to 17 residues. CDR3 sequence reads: CASSSTSGGAARNEQYF. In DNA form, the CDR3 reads TGTGCCAGCAGTAGTACTAGCGGGGGGGCGGCACGGAATGAGCAGTACTTC.

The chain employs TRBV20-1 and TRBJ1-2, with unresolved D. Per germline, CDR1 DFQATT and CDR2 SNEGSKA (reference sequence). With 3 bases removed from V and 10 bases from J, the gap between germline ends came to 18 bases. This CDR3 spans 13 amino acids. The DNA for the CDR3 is TGCAGTGCTAGGGTTGGCAGTTCATCGGACTACACCTTC. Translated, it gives CSARVGSSSDYTF.

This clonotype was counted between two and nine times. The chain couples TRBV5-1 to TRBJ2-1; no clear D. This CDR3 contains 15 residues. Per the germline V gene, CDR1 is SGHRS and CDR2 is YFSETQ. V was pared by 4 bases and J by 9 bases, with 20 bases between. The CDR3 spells CASSPGGSLSAEQFF. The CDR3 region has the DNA TGCGCCAGCAGCCCCGGTGGTAGCCTTAGTGCTGAGCAGTTCTTC.

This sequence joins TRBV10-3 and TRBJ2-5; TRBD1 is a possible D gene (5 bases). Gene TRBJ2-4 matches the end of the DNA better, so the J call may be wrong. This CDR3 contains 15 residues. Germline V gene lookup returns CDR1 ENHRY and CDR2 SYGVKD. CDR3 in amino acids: CAISESQQGKNIQYF. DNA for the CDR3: TGTGCCATCAGTGAGTCGCAGCAGGGCAAAAACATTCAGTACTTC.

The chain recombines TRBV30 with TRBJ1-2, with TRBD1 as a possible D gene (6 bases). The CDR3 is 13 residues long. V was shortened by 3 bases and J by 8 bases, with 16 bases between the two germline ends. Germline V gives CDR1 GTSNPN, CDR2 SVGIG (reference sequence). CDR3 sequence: CAWRGQGFRGYTF. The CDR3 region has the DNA TGTGCCTGGAGAGGGCAGGGGTTCCGCGGCTACACCTTC.

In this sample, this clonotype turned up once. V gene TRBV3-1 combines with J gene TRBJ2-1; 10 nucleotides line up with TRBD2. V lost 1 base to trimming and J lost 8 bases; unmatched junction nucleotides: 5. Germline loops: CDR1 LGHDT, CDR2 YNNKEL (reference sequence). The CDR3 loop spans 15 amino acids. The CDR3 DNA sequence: TGTGCCAGCAGCCAAGGTAGCGGGGGGTTAGATGAGCAGTTCTTC. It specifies CASSQGSGGLDEQFF.

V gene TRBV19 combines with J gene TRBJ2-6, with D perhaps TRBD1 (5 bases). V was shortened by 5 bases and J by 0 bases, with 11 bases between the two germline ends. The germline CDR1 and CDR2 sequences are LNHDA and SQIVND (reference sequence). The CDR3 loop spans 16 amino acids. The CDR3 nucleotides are TGTGCCAGTAGTGCACAGGATTACTCTGGGGCCAACGTCCTGACTTTC. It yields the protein CASSAQDYSGANVLTF.

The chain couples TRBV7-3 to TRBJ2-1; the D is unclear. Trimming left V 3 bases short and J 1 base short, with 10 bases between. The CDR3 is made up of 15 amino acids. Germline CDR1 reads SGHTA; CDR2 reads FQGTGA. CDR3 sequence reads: CASSFKPGSYNEQFF. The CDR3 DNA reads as TGTGCCAGCAGCTTTAAACCCGGTTCCTACAATGAGCAGTTCTTC.

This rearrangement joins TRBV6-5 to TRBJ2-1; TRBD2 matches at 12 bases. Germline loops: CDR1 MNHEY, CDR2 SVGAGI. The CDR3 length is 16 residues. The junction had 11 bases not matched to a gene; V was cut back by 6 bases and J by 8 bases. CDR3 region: CASSPRWTSGIHEQFF. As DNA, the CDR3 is TGTGCCAGCAGCCCCAGATGGACTAGCGGGATCCATGAGCAGTTCTTC.

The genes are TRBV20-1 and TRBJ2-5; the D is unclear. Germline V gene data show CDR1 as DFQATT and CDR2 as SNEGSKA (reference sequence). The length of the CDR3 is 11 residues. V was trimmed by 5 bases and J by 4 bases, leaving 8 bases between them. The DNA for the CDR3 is TGCAGTGCTTCCTGGGGAGAGACCCAGTACTTC. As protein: CSASWGETQYF.

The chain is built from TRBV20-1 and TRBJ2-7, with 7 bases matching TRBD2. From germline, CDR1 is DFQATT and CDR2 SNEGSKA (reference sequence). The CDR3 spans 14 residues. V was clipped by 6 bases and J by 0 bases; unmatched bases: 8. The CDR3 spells CSACTSAYSYEQYF. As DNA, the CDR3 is TGCAGTGCATGTACTAGCGCTTACTCCTACGAGCAGTACTTC.

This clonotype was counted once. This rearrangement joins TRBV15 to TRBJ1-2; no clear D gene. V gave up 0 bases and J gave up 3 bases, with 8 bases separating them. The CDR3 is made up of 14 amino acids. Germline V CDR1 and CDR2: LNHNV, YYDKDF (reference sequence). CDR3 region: CATSRDQTDYGYTF. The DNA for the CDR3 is TGTGCCACCAGCAGAGATCAGACGGACTATGGCTACACCTTC.

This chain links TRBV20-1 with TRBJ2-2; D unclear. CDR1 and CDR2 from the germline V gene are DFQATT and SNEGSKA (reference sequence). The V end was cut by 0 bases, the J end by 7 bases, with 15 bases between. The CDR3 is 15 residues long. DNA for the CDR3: TGCAGTGCTAGAGATTTACGGGTTGGTGGCGGGGAGCTGTTTTTT. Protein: CSARDLRVGGGELFF.

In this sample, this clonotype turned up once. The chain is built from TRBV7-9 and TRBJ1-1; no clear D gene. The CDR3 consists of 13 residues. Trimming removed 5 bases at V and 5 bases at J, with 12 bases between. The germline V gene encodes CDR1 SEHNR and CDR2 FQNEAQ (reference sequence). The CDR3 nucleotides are TGTGCCAGCAGCCCCGCCCCGAGAACTGAAGCTTTCTTT. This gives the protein CASSPAPRTEAFF.

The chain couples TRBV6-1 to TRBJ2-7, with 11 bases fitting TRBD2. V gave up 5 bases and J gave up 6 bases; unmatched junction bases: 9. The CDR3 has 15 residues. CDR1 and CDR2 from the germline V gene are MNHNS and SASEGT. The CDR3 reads CASSKPGLAEFEQYF. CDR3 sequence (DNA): TGTGCCAGCAGTAAACCGGGACTAGCGGAATTCGAGCAGTACTTC.

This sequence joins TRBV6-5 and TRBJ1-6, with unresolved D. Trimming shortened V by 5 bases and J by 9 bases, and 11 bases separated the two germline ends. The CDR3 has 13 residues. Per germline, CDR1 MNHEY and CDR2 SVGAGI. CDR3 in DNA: TGTGCCAGCAGTCTGGGTAGGTCTTCACCCCTCCACTTT. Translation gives CASSLGRSSPLHF.

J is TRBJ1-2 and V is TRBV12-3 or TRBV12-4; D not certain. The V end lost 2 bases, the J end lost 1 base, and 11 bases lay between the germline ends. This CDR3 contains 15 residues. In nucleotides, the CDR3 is TGTGCCAGCAGTTTACGCGCCGGGGTTAACTATGGCTACACCTTC. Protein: CASSLRAGVNYGYTF.

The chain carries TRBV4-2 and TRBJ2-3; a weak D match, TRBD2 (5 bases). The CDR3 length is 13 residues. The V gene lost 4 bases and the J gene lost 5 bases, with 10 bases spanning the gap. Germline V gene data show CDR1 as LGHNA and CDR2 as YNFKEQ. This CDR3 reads CASSRPEGDTQYF. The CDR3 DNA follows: TGTGCCAGCAGCCGTCCAGAGGGAGATACGCAGTATTTT.